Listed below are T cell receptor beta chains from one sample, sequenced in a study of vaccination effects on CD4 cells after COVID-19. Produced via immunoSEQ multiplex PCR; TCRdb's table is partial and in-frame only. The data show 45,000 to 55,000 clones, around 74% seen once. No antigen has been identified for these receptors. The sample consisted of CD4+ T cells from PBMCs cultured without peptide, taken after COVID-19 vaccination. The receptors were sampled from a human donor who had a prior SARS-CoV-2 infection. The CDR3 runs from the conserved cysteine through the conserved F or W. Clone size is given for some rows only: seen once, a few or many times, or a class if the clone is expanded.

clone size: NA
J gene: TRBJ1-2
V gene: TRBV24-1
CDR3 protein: CATSDGSRDGDYGYTF

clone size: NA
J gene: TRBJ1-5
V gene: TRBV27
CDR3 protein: CASSPKTGGNQPQHF

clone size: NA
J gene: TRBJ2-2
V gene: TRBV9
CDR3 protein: CASSVAAGTGELFF

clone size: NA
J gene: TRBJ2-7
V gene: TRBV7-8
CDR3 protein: CASSRNAGGSDSYEQYF

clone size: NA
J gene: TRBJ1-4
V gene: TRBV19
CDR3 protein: CASSMTGSRLFF

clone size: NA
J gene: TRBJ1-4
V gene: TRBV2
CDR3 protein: CASKDRGEKLFF

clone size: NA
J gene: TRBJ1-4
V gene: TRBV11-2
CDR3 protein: CASSLRGHDNEKLFF

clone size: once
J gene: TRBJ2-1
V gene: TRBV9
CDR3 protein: CASSVGGGRSYNEQFF

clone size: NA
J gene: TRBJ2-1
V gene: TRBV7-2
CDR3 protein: CASSFIKLAGASEQFF

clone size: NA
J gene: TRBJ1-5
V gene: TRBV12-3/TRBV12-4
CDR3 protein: CASRGTVGQPQHF

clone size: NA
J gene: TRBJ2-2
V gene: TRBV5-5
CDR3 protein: CASSYHRQGPTGELFF

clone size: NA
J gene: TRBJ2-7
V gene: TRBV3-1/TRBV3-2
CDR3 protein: CASSPGLAGVSYEQYF

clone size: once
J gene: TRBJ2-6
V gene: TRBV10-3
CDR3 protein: CAISELGYLSGANVLTF

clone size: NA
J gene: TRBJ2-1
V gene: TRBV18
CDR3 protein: CASSDFGDRGRYEQFF

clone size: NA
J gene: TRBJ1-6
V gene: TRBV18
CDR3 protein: CASSPRQVANSPLHF

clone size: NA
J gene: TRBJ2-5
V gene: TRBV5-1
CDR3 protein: CASRLTGTGQETQYF

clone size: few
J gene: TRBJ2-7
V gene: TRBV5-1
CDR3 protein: CASSWDTGKSYEQYF

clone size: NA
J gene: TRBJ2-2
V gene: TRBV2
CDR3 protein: CASSEGWANTGELFF

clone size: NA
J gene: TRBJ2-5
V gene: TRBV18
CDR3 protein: CASSPGTEETQYF

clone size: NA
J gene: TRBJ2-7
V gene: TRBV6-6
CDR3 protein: CASSYSSEEDEQYF

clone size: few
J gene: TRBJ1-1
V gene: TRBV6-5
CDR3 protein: CASSPPPTGNTEAFF

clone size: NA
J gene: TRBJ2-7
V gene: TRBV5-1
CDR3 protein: CASSLGLAGGLYEQYF

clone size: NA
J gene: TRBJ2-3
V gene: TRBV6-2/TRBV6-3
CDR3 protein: CASSYRTGTDTQYF

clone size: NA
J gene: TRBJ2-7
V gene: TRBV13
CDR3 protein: CASSRDRQAREKGQYF

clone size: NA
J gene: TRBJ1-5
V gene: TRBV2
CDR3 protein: CASSGERGPRQPQHF

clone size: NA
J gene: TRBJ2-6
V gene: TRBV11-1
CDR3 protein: CASSLAGVGANVLTF

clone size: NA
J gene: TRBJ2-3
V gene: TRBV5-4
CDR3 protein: CASSRDQTYTQYF

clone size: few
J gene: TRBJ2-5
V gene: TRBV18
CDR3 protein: CASSPPSSGTSGETQYF

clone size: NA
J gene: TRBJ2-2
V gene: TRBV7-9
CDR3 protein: CASSPGQGDNTGELFF

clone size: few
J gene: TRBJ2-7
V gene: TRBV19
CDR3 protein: CASGRRGQGAHEQYF

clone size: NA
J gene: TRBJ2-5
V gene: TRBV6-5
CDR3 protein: CASSQTSWQETQYF